These T cell receptor beta chains were read from a single sample in a study of blood T cell repertoires in COVID-19. TCRdb's table, derived via immunoSEQ multiplex PCR, lists solely in-frame clones and lacks some. The sample yields roughly 250,000 clones, about four fifths seen once. Sequenced: PBMCs or T cells enriched from blood (not recorded which). These receptors came from a woman in her forties who had been exposed to COVID-19. CDR3s include the opening cysteine and the closing phenylalanine or tryptophan. Each record gives: clone size, J gene, V gene, D gene, CDR3 protein, CDR3 DNA. D genes are given only for firm matches. Some rows mark clone size as missing; the rest say once, few, many or name a class of expanded clone.

>.|TRBJ1-2|TRBV4-3|.
CASSQRQVVWQGYIF
TGCGCCAGCAGCCAACGACAGGTTGTATGGCAAGGCTACATCTTC
>.|TRBJ2-7|TRBV28|TRBD2
CAGSRLAGGLYEQYF
TGTGCCGGCAGCCGGCTAGCGGGGGGTTTGTACGAGCAGTACTTC
>.|TRBJ2-7|TRBV3-1/TRBV3-2|TRBD2
CASSYRTSGEQYF
TGTGCCAGCAGCTACAGGACTAGCGGGGAGCAGTACTTC
>.|TRBJ1-5|TRBV3-1/TRBV3-2|TRBD1
CASSYGQENQPQHF
TGTGCCAGCAGCTACGGACAGGAAAATCAGCCCCAGCATTTT
>.|TRBJ2-7|TRBV5-4|TRBD1
CASSLRTGVLDEQYF
TGTGCCAGCAGCTTAAGGACAGGGGTTCTCGACGAGCAGTACTTC
>once|TRBJ1-6|TRBV7-8|.
CASSPPDSPLHF
TGTGCCAGCAGCCCCCCTGATTCACCCCTCCACTTT
>.|TRBJ1-3|TRBV30|.
CAWRRDRSGNTIYF
TGTGCCTGGAGGCGGGACCGTTCTGGAAACACCATATATTTT
>.|TRBJ1-5|TRBV2|.
CASAPDKSNQPQHF
TGTGCCAGCGCGCCCGACAAGAGCAATCAGCCCCAGCATTTT
>once|TRBJ2-1|TRBV5-1|.
CASSFLALNEQFF
TGCGCCAGCAGCTTCCTAGCTCTCAATGAGCAGTTCTTC
>.|TRBJ2-1|TRBV28|.
CASSLLRLRRTAKGNGEQFF
TGTGCCAGCAGTTTACTTCGACTAAGACGGACAGCCAAGGGCAACGGTGAGCAGTTCTTC
>.|TRBJ1-2|TRBV18|.
CASSPETGWNGYTF
TGTGCCAGCTCACCGGAAACAGGGTGGAATGGCTACACCTTC
>.|TRBJ2-1|TRBV30|TRBD2
CAWTSGGGYNEQFF
TGTGCCTGGACTAGCGGGGGTGGTTACAATGAGCAGTTCTTC
>.|TRBJ1-5|TRBV2|TRBD1
CASRGTGYQPQHF
TGTGCCAGCAGGGGGACAGGCTATCAGCCCCAGCATTTT
>.|TRBJ1-1|TRBV6-5|.
CASSPPGGLTEAFF
TGTGCCAGCAGTCCCCCCGGGGGGCTTACTGAAGCTTTCTTT
>few|TRBJ1-5|TRBV12-3/TRBV12-4|.
CASSPLFNQPQHF
TGTGCCAGCAGTCCTTTATTCAATCAGCCCCAGCATTTT
>.|TRBJ1-5|TRBV2|.
CASSEGRVFVVSNQPQHF
TGTGCCAGCAGTGAAGGTCGTGTCTTCGTCGTAAGCAATCAGCCCCAGCATTTT
>.|TRBJ2-1|TRBV7-3|.
CASSFVGARYNEQFF
TGTGCCAGCAGCTTTGTGGGGGCCCGGTACAATGAGCAGTTCTTC
>.|TRBJ1-2|TRBV28|.
CATHSGGNYGYTF
TGTGCCACACATAGTGGGGGGAACTATGGCTACACCTTC
>.|TRBJ2-3|TRBV27|TRBD2
CASRLAGGDTQYF
TGTGCCAGCCGACTAGCGGGGGGAGATACGCAGTATTTT
>.|TRBJ1-2|TRBV3-1/TRBV3-2|TRBD1
CASSLQGQGVYGYTF
TGTGCCAGCAGCCTGCAGGGACAGGGGGTGTATGGCTACACCTTC
>.|TRBJ2-1|TRBV11-1|.
CASSQDRTTYNEQFF
TGTGCCAGCAGTCAGGACCGGACTACCTACAATGAGCAGTTCTTC
>.|TRBJ2-7|TRBV9|TRBD1
CASSESGTGVREQYF
TGTGCCAGCAGCGAATCCGGGACAGGGGTCCGCGAGCAGTACTTC
>.|TRBJ1-5|TRBV7-2|TRBD1
CASSATGGSNQPQHF
TGTGCCAGCAGCGCCACAGGGGGCAGCAATCAGCCCCAGCATTTT
>.|TRBJ1-2|TRBV20-1|.
CSARAVYGYTF
TGCAGTGCTAGAGCCGTTTATGGCTACACCTTC
>.|TRBJ1-2|TRBV9|.
CASSGPTGRDYTF
TGTGCCAGCAGCGGCCCGACAGGCCGAGACTACACCTTC
>.|TRBJ1-4|TRBV19|.
CASSPIPNEKLFF
TGTGCCAGTAGTCCTATCCCCAATGAAAAACTGTTTTTT
>.|TRBJ1-2|TRBV7-2|TRBD1
CASSPGQGAHYGYTF
TGTGCCAGCAGCCCAGGACAGGGGGCACACTATGGCTACACCTTC
>.|TRBJ2-1|TRBV7-9|.
CATSLARDEQFF
TGTGCCACCTCGCTCGCGCGGGATGAGCAGTTCTTC
>.|TRBJ2-5|TRBV9|TRBD1
CASSVVGTGSFHQETQYF
TGTGCCAGCAGCGTAGTCGGGACAGGGAGTTTTCACCAAGAGACCCAGTACTTC
>.|TRBJ1-1|TRBV7-8|TRBD1
CASSPGQGPWGTEAFF
TGTGCCAGCAGCCCAGGACAGGGACCTTGGGGCACTGAAGCTTTCTTT
>.|TRBJ2-7|TRBV30|.
CAWTSSSGTQGIHEQYF
TGTGCCTGGACCTCTTCCTCTGGGACACAAGGAATCCACGAGCAGTACTTC